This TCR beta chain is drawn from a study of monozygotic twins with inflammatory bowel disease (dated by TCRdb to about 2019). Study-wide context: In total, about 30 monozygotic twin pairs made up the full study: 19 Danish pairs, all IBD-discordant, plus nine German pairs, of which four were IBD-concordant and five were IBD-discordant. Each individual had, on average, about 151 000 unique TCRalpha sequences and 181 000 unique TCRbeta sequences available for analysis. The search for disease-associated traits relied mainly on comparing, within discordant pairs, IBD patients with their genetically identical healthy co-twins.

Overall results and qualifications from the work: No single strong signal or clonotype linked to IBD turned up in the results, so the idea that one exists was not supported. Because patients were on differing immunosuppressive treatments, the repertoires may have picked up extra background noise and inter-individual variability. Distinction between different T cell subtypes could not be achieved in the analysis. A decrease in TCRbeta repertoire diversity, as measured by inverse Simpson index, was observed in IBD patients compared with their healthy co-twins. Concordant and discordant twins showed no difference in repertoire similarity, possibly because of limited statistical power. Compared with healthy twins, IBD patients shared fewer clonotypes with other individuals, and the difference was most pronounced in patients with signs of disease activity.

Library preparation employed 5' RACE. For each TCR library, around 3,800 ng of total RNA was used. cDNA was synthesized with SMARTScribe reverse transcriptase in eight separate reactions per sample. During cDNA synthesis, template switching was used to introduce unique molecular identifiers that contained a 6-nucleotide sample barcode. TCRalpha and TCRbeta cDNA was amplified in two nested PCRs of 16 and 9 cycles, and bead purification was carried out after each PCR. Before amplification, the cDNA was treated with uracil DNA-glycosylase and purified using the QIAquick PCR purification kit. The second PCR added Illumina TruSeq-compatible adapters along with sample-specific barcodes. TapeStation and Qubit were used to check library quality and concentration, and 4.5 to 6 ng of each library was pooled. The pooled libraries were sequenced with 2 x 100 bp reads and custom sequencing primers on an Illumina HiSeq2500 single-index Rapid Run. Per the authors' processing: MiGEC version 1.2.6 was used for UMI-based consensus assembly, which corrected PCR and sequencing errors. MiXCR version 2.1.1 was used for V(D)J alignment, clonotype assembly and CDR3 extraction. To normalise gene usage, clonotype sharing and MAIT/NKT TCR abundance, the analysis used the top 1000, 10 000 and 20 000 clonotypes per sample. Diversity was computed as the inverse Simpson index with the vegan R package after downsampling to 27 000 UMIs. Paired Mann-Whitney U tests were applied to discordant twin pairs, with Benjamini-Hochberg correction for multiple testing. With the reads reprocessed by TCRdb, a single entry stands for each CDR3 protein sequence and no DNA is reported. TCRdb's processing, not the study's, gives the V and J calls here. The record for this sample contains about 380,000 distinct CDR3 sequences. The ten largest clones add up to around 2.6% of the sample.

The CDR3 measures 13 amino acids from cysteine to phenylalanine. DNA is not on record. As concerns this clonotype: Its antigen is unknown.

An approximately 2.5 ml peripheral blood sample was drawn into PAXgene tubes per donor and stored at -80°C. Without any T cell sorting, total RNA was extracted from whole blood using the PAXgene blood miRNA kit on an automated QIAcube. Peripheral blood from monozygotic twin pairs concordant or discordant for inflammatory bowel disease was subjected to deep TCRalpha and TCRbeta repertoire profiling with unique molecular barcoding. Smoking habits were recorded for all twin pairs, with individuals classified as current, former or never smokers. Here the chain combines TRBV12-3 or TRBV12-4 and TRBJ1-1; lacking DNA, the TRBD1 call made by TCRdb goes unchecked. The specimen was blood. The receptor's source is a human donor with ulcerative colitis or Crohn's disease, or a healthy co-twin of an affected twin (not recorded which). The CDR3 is CASNAQGSTEAFF.